Reported below is one T cell receptor (beta chain). TCRdb's table, derived via immunoSEQ multiplex PCR, lists solely in-frame clones and lacks some. Among 100,000 to 120,000 clones listed, roughly 90% were seen once. These data belong to a study of PD-1 blockade in classical Hodgkin lymphoma. Time point of the sample: cycle 4 day 1 (C4D1), after around six weeks of nivolumab. Relapse was seen in all patients after autologous stem cell transplantation, and brentuximab vedotin exposure was variable. The origin of this receptor is a human donor with classical Hodgkin lymphoma. Sequences were derived from peripheral blood mononuclear cells (PBMCs), sampled before the fourth cycle of nivolumab.

CDR3 sequence (DNA): TGTGCCAGCAGCTTGGCGGCGGCGGCTGGCTACACCTTC. Amino acid sequence: CASSLAAAAGYTF. The chain couples TRBV5-6 to TRBJ1-2; D ambiguous. Trimming took off 0 bases at V and 7 bases at J, with 10 bases between the two ends. This CDR3 comprises 13 residues. From germline, CDR1 is SGHDT and CDR2 YYEEEE.